This T cell receptor beta chain was found in a study of blood T cell repertoires in COVID-19. Symptom resolution, clearance, or two negative PCRs marked the recovered donors of Cohort 3. The CDR3 contains 13 residues. With 5 bases clipped from V and 8 bases from J, the junction kept 5 bases outside the gene matches. As originally analysed: Estimates of nucleated cell counts were drawn from the amplification of reference gene primers. TCRdb's table, derived via immunoSEQ multiplex PCR, lists solely in-frame clones and lacks some. V, J and clone size were drawn from that table, and D and trimming were deduced from the DNA. Here the sample spans more than 300,000 clones, about 92% being singletons.

The specimen was PBMCs or T cells enriched from blood (not recorded which). The clonotype originates from a woman under 40 who had recovered from COVID-19. This chain links TRBV12-3 or TRBV12-4 with TRBJ2-2; 7 bases agree with TRBD1. The CDR3 nucleotides read TGTGCCAGCAGTAGGACAGGCCAAGGGGAGCTGTTTTTT. Protein sequence: CASSRTGQGELFF.